Sequencing of this T cell receptor (beta chain) was carried out in a study of shared clonotypes between healthy human individuals. Here immunoSEQ multiplex PCR was the method, and the copy in TCRdb shows in-frame clones only, minus some. The sample shows about 2 million clones, 85% to 95% of them seen only once. Trimming at V came to 5 bases and at J to 7 bases, leaving 1 base not matched to a gene. The CDR3 is made up of 12 amino acids. Germline loops: CDR1 SGHTA, CDR2 FQGTGA. The sequenced sample was naive CD4+ T cells sorted from blood. The subset was: CD45RA+ positively selected. J is TRBJ2-1 and V is TRBV7-3; 8 bases agree with TRBD2. This TCR derives from a man aged 18 to 30 in good health. CDR3 bases: TGTGCCAGCAGCACGGGAGGGAATGAGCAGTTCTTC. The encoded protein is CASSTGGNEQFF.